Given below is one T cell receptor (beta chain) in context. CDR1 and CDR2 (germline): ENHRY, SYGVKD. CDR3 length equals 14 residues. V trimming: 2 bases; J trimming: 4 bases; junction bases outside the gene matches: 2. In the original analysis: Counts of nucleated cells, estimated from reference gene primer amplification, were obtained. Libraries were prepared by immunoSEQ multiplex PCR; TCRdb keeps only in-frame clonotypes and omits some of them. That table is the source of V, J and clone size, and D and trimming were worked out from the DNA. The table shows 200,000 to 250,000 clones, with 82% occurring only once. The data stem from a study of blood T cell repertoires in COVID-19. Study overall: Spain, Italy and the United States supplied samples that represented acute and convalescent COVID-19. In each case, the material was cDNA or gDNA derived from T cells, B-cell-depleted T cells, or PBMCs.

The chain employs TRBV10-3 and TRBJ1-1, with TRBD1 identical over 9 bases. The sample was peripheral blood. This receptor was obtained from an elderly woman with acute or convalescent COVID-19. CDR3 residues: CAISETGGSTEAFF. The CDR3 bases are TGTGCCATCAGTGAGACAGGGGGCTCCACTGAAGCTTTCTTT.